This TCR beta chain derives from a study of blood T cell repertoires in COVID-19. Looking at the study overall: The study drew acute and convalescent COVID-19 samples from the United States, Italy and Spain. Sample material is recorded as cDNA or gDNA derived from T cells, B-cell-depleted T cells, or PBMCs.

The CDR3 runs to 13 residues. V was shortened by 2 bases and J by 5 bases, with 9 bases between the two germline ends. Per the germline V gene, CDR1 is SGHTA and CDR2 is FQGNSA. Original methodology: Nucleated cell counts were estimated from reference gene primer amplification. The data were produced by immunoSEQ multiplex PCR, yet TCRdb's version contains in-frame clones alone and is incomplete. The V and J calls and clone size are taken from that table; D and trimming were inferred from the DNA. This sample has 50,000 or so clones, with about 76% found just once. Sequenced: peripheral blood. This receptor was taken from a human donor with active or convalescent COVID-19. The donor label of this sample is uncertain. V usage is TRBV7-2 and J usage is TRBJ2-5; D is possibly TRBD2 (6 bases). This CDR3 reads CASSLSGRETQYF. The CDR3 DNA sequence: TGTGCCAGCAGCTTAAGCGGGCGGGAGACCCAGTACTTC.